A single sample gave rise to the 11 T cell receptor beta chains below, sequenced in a study of technical replicates of blood from several donors (TCRdb year 2017). The library was generated by the immunoSEQ multiplex PCR assay. In its TCRdb copy, this immuneACCESS table keeps in-frame sequences only and misses some clones. Where compared with another copy, unresolved V genes explain less than half of these, and the others have no known cause. The sample table shows roughly 68,000 clones, and 90% to 95% are seen once. The leading ten clones occupy roughly 5% of the sample. The sequencing input was PBMCs. These TCRs come from a human donor in good health. Some clones in this sample may be carry-over from other donors' samples.

This rearrangement joins TRBV7-2 to TRBJ1-2, with TRBD1 identical over 8 bases. CDR3 length: 13 amino acids. In germline, CDR1 is SGHTA, CDR2 FQGNSA. The V segment lost 5 bases and the J segment 7 bases; nucleotides outside the gene matches: 6. The CDR3 DNA is TGTGCCAGCAGCAACGACAGGGGACGTGGCTACACCTTC. It yields the protein CASSNDRGRGYTF.

The count of this clone is one. The chain combines TRBV7-8 with TRBJ1-1; maybe TRBD1 (6 bases). Trimming took 4 bases from V and 2 from J, leaving 17 bases between them. The CDR3 is 16 amino acids. CDR1 is SGHVS, CDR2 FQNEAQ, per germline. The CDR3 DNA reads TGTGCCAGCAGCTCAGATAAGGGGGGGTTTAACACTGAAGCTTTCTTT. Its protein product is CASSSDKGGFNTEAFF. Full variable domain (remainder filled in from reference TRBV7-8 and TRBJ1-1): GAGVSQSPRYKVAKRGQDVALRCDPISGHVSLFWYQQALGQGPEFLTYFQNEAQLDKSGLPSDRFFAERPEGSVSTLKIQRTQQEDSAVYLCASSSDKGGFNTEAFFGQGTRLTVV.

A few counts support this clone. This sequence joins TRBV7-9 and TRBJ2-7, with a weak D call TRBD1 (6 bases). The ends were cut back, 5 bases at V and 0 bases at J, with 11 bases in the middle. The CDR3 sequence is 14 residues long. Germline V gives CDR1 SEHNR, CDR2 FQNEAQ (reference sequence). CDR3 residues: CASSATGSSYEQYF. The DNA of the CDR3 is TGTGCCAGCAGCGCAACAGGGAGCTCCTACGAGCAGTACTTC.

This clone was recorded a few times. The rearrangement uses TRBV6-7 and TRBJ2-2; the match to TRBD2 covers 9 bases. TRBV6-7 is flagged as an ORF with uncertain function. V lost 1 base and J lost 5; bases outside the gene matches: 2. CDR3 length equals 15 residues. CDR3 region: CASSYLAGDTGELFF. Here the CDR3 DNA reads TGTGCCAGCAGTTACTTAGCGGGGGATACCGGGGAGCTGTTTTTT.

The chain has TRBV7-2 and TRBJ1-1; no clear D. The CDR3 extends over 14 amino acids. Trimming stripped 2 bases from V and 4 bases from J, with 11 bases between. The germline V gene has CDR1 SGHTA and CDR2 FQGNSA. The CDR3 loop reads CASSLSSLITEAFF. CDR3 sequence (DNA): TGTGCCAGCAGCTTATCTTCACTAATCACTGAAGCTTTCTTT.

The J gene is TRBJ1-2, the V gene TRBV4-3, with D perhaps matching TRBD1 (6 bases). Between the trimmed V and J ends, which lost 2 bases and 5 bases, there was a span of 12 bases. This CDR3 comprises 14 residues. Germline V gives CDR1 LGHNA, CDR2 YSLEER. The CDR3 reads CASSQLQGRYGYTF. DNA for the CDR3: TGCGCCAGCAGCCAATTACAGGGTCGGTATGGCTACACCTTC.

This chain joins TRBV5-1 and TRBJ2-2, with TRBD2 matching over 8 bases. The CDR3 runs to 18 residues. The ends lost 1 base at V and 7 bases at J; junction bases unmatched: 15. The V gene's germline CDR1 is SGHRS and CDR2 YFSETQ. CDR3 DNA: TGCGCCAGCAGCTTGCAAGCCACTAGCGGACCGATTGGCGGGGAGCTGTTTTTT. It encodes CASSLQATSGPIGGELFF.

With respect to this clone: At one end the junction does not follow the germline gene, possibly because of a read error. The J gene is TRBJ2-1, the V gene TRBV6-6; D possibly corresponds to TRBD2 (6 bases). This CDR3 has 15 amino acids. The germline V gene encodes CDR1 MNHNY and CDR2 SVGAGI (reference sequence). The CDR3 spells CATSRAGSSYNEQFF. The CDR3 DNA sequence: TGTGCCACCAGTCGGGCGGGGAGCTCCTACAATGAGCAGTTCTTC.

The chain joins TRBV4-1 to TRBJ2-7; perhaps TRBD1 as D (6 bases). This CDR3 contains 17 residues. Germline V gene data show CDR1 as MGHRA and CDR2 as YSYEKL. The V and J ends lost 3 bases and 4 bases respectively, with 22 bases between them. In DNA form, the CDR3 reads TGCGCCAGCAGCCAGCCCCCCCCAGGGGCCCCTTCTTACGAGCAGTACTTC. This codes for CASSQPPPGAPSYEQYF.

The J gene is TRBJ1-5, the V gene TRBV7-9; 10 positions agree with TRBD1. Trimming at V came to 5 bases and at J to 7 bases, leaving 5 bases not matched to a gene. The CDR3 extends over 14 amino acids. Germline values: CDR1 SEHNR, CDR2 FQNEAQ (reference sequence). Here the CDR3 DNA reads TGTGCCAGCAGCCCGGACAGGGGGTGGCAGCCCCAGCATTTT. Its translation: CASSPDRGWQPQHF.

This sequence joins TRBV10-3 and TRBJ2-3, with TRBD2 matching over 7 bases. This CDR3 has 14 residues. Losses at the gene ends were 7 bases for V and 2 bases for J; bases not matched to a gene: 6. The germline V gene encodes CDR1 ENHRY and CDR2 SYGVKD. CDR3 sequence reads: CAIKASGTTDTQYF. Here the CDR3 DNA reads TGTGCCATCAAGGCTAGCGGAACCACAGATACGCAGTATTTT.